The T cell receptor (beta chain) under discussion was sequenced for a study of regulatory and conventional T cells in RAG deficiency (dated by TCRdb to 2017 to 2019). For the study in its entirety: High-throughput TCR beta sequencing was used to compare the repertoire diversity and composition of Treg, conventional CD4+ and CD8+ T cells between RAG-deficient patients and healthy controls.

The CDR1 and CDR2 encoded by the germline V gene are KGHSH and LQKENI. Counted from cysteine to phenylalanine, this CDR3 has 14 amino acids. Of all the DNA, just the CDR3 is kept, 42 bases in frame from base 1. Trimmed from V: 4 bases; trimmed from J: 6 bases; junction bases lacking a gene match: 3. Before genomic DNA extraction, regulatory T cells were isolated from blood as CD4+CD25-high CD127-low cells. Eight healthy control donors were used as the comparison group for repertoire analyses. Results and caveats for the whole study, not just this receptor: All patient T-cell subsets had shorter CDR3 lengths; Omenn syndrome patients showed >80% Treg-Tconv repertoire overlap at nucleotide and amino acid level. Compared with control T-cell subpopulations, the RAG-deficient patients had markedly lower Shannon entropy and higher Simpson indices. In Omenn syndrome patients, sorted CD25-high CD127-low cells may represent peripherally activated cells rather than bona fide Treg cells. In Omenn syndrome and CID/AS patients compared with controls, 75 to 100-fold fewer unique TCR beta sequences were detected from Treg cells, versus about 9.7-fold fewer for other subsets. Some T-cell subset analyses were not done for some subjects.

This clone was seen a few times. Which antigen it targets is not known. Base-call qualities are not available, and no considerably larger clone is one nucleotide away. The receptor library was made with the immunoSEQ multiplex PCR assay. Genomic DNA from the sorted T-cell subsets was used to amplify rearranged TCR beta chain products, which were then sequenced. The paper's processing steps were these. Shannon entropy and Simpson indices were used to measure the diversity of productive TCR beta rearrangements in each repertoire. Clonal expansion was assessed by the summed frequency of the 100 most abundant productive TCR beta clonotypes among total reads. The TRB repertoires were scored with a self-reactivity index that is based on amino acid usage at CDR3beta positions 6 and 7. Repertoire analyses used two-way ANOVA; flow cytometric analyses used Student t or Mann-Whitney tests. TCRdb re-hosts the immuneACCESS table, in-frame sequences only. Its copies lack some clones; in the studies checked, an unresolved V gene accounts for under half of them, and the cause for the rest is not known. The V and J calls and the clone size are those of that table, but D and trimming were determined from the DNA. A total of about 19,000 clones appear in this sample, 87% of them only once. In total, the top ten clones hold 1.4% of the sample.

These records were also assigned to another study, of regulatory T cells. The second study's authors report: In the multiplex PCR, 52 forward TRBV primers and 13 reverse TRBJ primers were used, and assay-based and computational corrections were applied for amplification bias. Repertoires from patients had restricted unique TRB V-J pairs and skewed V and J gene usage, with the strongest effect in regulatory T cells. T-cell receptor beta repertoires of sorted regulatory, conventional CD4+ and CD8+ T cells were compared between CD3G-deficient patients and healthy controls. Ficoll density separation was used to isolate peripheral blood mononuclear cells. Within the immunoSEQ assay, multiplex PCR amplified rearranged TRB loci from genomic DNA. TRB amplicons were sequenced on an Illumina HiSeq platform. Custom algorithms error-filtered the raw sequences and aligned them to reference gene sequences, after which the immunoSEQ online tools were used for analysis. Productive and nonproductive TRB rearrangement frequencies were evaluated among both unique and total sequences. Groups were compared by t tests, Mann-Whitney tests or two-way ANOVA performed in Prism software.

The sample taken for sequencing was Tregs sorted from blood. Recombination joined TRBV18 with TRBJ1-6, with TRBD1 identical over 7 junction bases. The source of this sequence is a human donor in good health. CDR3 protein: CASSRQGINSPLHF. The DNA sequence is given as TGTGCCAGCTCACGACAGGGTATTAATTCACCCCTCCACTTT.